This TCR beta chain was identified in a study of identical twins. Through template switching, a universal primer site was introduced, and the cDNA contained unique molecular identifiers. TCRdb independently ran MiXCR on the 5' RACE reads; one entry per CDR3 protein. In the table there are roughly 1.6 million distinct CDR3 sequences, more than 30% of which are singletons. Everyone who donated was a healthy Caucasian. The CDR3 loop spans 16 amino acids. Trimming cost V 2 bases and J 6 bases; bases outside gene matches: 10. From germline, CDR1 is MDHEN and CDR2 SYDVKM. This clonotype was seen at least ten times.

The J gene is TRBJ1-2, the V gene TRBV28; 9 bases are shared with TRBD1. The receptor was derived from a newborn girl in good health. The sequenced sample consisted of cord blood. CDR3 residues: CASSLKPPYRGHGYTF. The CDR3 nucleotides are TGTGCCAGCAGTTTAAAACCCCCCTACAGGGGGCATGGCTACACCTTC.